The 31 T cell receptor beta chains below come from one sample, sequenced in a study of blood T cell repertoires in COVID-19. The protocol was immunoSEQ multiplex PCR, while the TCRdb copy is restricted to in-frame clones and leaves out a portion. The sample gives roughly 200,000 clones, around 90% of which show up once; around 2.7% is in the top ten. The sample comprised PBMCs or T cells enriched from blood (not recorded which). Source of these receptors: a woman in her twenties or thirties who had recovered from COVID-19.

The CDR3 is CASSQEGMAGSYNEQFF. CDR3 DNA: TGTGCCAGCAGCCAAGAAGGAATGGCGGGGTCCTACAATGAGCAGTTCTTC. The chain links TRBV14 to TRBJ2-1, with D possibly TRBD2 on 6 matching bases. V was pared by 0 bases and J by 1 base, with 13 bases between. Germline assignment: CDR1 SGHDN and CDR2 FVKESK. The CDR3 sequence is 17 residues long.

This clone was seen only a few times. V is TRBV23-1 and J is TRBJ2-1; 7 bases line up with TRBD1. TRBV23-1 qualifies as an ORF whose function is uncertain. The V and J ends lost 4 bases and 6 bases, in that order; junction bases with no gene match: 9. This CDR3 is 15 amino acids long. The CDR3 loop is CASSPPGGISNEQFF. The DNA of the CDR3 is TGCGCCAGCAGTCCGCCAGGGGGTATTAGCAATGAGCAGTTCTTC.

Notes on this clone: A read error may account for a junction end that differs from germline. This sequence joins TRBV12-3 or TRBV12-4 and TRBJ1-1; D remains ambiguous. CDR3 length equals 9 residues. The CDR3, as DNA: TGTGCCAGCAGTTTCGGACGGACTTTT. Translating it yields CASSFGRTF.

The J gene is TRBJ1-1, the V gene TRBV5-1; D possibly corresponds to TRBD1 (5 bases). Germline V gene data show CDR1 as SGHRS and CDR2 as YFSETQ. V was clipped by 6 bases and J by 0 bases, with 9 bases between them. The CDR3 contains 13 residues. The CDR3 sequence is CASTPGVNTEAFF. CDR3 DNA: TGCGCCAGCACCCCGGGGGTGAACACTGAAGCTTTCTTT.

This rearrangement joins TRBV7-3 to TRBJ2-3; TRBD2 agrees at 9 bases. Germline CDR1 and CDR2: SGHTA and FQGTGA. V shed 1 base and J 4 bases; nucleotides not matched to a gene: 3. This CDR3 contains 15 residues. CDR3 amino acids: CASSLIAGVADTQYF. The CDR3 nucleotides read TGTGCCAGCAGCTTAATAGCGGGGGTGGCAGATACGCAGTATTTT.

This clone appeared a single time. V is TRBV9 and J is TRBJ1-1; the D gene is possibly TRBD1 (5 bases). V was pared by 3 bases and J by 0 bases, with 9 bases between. This CDR3 has 14 residues. Looked up from germline, CDR1 is SGDLS and CDR2 is YYNGEE. Here the CDR3 reads CASSAGDLNTEAFF. The CDR3, as DNA: TGTGCCAGCAGCGCCGGGGACTTGAACACTGAAGCTTTCTTT.

This clone was observed a single time. The V call is TRBV5-8, the J call TRBJ2-7; 9 bases map to TRBD1. Germline V gives CDR1 SGHTS, CDR2 YDEGEE. Trimming at V came to 5 bases and at J to 6 bases, leaving 12 bases not matched to a gene. The CDR3 is 15 residues long. Written as DNA, the CDR3 is TGTGCCAGCAGTGGAACAGGGGGCGAATTTCCCGAGCAGTACTTC. It translates to CASSGTGGEFPEQYF. Full variable domain (outside the CDR3, taken from reference TRBV5-8 and TRBJ2-7): EAGVTQSPTHLIKTRGQQATLRCSPISGHTSVYWYQQALGLGLQFLLWYDEGEERNRGNFPPRFSGRQFPNYSSELNVNALELEDSALYLCASSGTGGEFPEQYFGPGTRLTVT.

Only a few counts were recorded for this clone. The CDR3 loop is CASSNTDTQYF. The CDR3 coding sequence is TGTGCCAGCAGCAACACAGATACGCAGTATTTT. The chain is built from TRBV6-5 and TRBJ2-3; D is unresolved. The germline gives CDR1 MNHEY, CDR2 SVGAGI. CDR3 length equals 11 residues. Trimming removed 6 bases from V and 2 bases from J, with 3 bases in between.

The CDR3 sequence is CASSQVTGSGANVLTF. Written as DNA, the CDR3 is TGCGCCAGCAGCCAAGTTACGGGTTCTGGGGCCAACGTCCTGACTTTC. The chain has TRBV4-1 and TRBJ2-6; D not resolved. Germline-derived CDR1 and CDR2 are MGHRA and YSYEKL. This CDR3 has 16 residues. V dropped 1 base and J dropped 1 base, with 8 bases sitting between them.

In DNA, the CDR3 is TGCGCCAGCAGCCAACCGACTGCCGGCACCGGGGAGCTGTTTTTT. Translating gives CASSQPTAGTGELFF. The J gene is TRBJ2-2, the V gene TRBV4-3; no reliable D call. Germline CDR1 is LGHNA and CDR2 is YSLEER. V was pared by 2 bases and J by 4 bases, with 11 bases between. The CDR3 spans 15 residues.

The CDR3 bases are TGTGCCAGCAGCTTAGATCGGGTAAGCTCCTACAATGAGCAGTTCTTC. Protein product: CASSLDRVSSYNEQFF. This chain uses TRBV11-2 with TRBJ2-1; D gene ambiguous. CDR3 length: 16 residues. From germline, CDR1 is SGHAT and CDR2 FQNNGV. The V and J ends lost 0 bases and 0 bases respectively, with 9 bases between them. Drawing the rest from reference TRBV11-2 and TRBJ2-1, the complete variable domain is EAGVAQSPRYKIIEKRQSVAFWCNPISGHATLYWYQQILGQGPKLLIQFQNNGVVDDSQLPKDRFSAERLKGVDSTLKIQPAKLEDSAVYLCASSLDRVSSYNEQFFGPGTRLTVL.

The chain joins TRBV21-1 to TRBJ2-7; no check of the table's D call, TRBD1, against the DNA was made. TRBV21-1 is assigned pseudogene status. This CDR3 is 16 amino acids long. CDR3 in amino acids: CASTHRKLGRPYEQYF. The CDR3 bases are TGTGCCAGCACCCATCGAAAGTTGGGCAGACCCTACGAGCAGTACTTC.

The chain combines TRBV4-2 with TRBJ2-1; 7 positions agree with TRBD2. The CDR3 loop spans 16 amino acids. Per the germline V gene, CDR1 is LGHNA and CDR2 is YNFKEQ. V lost 0 bases to trimming and J lost 0 bases; unmatched junction nucleotides: 2. DNA of the CDR3: TGTGCCAGCAGCCAAGATGGCGGGAGCTCCTACAATGAGCAGTTCTTC. Translating gives CASSQDGGSSYNEQFF.

The V call is TRBV29-1, the J call TRBJ2-1; 7 nucleotides align to TRBD1. This CDR3 region has 15 residues. CDR1 is SQVTM, CDR2 ANQGSEA, per germline. J gave up 6 bases and V 7 bases, and 15 bases lay outside the gene matches. The CDR3 coding sequence is TGCAGCGCCAGACTTTCGACAGGGCCCACCAATGAGCAGTTCTTC. Its protein product is CSARLSTGPTNEQFF.

CDR3 sequence reads: CASSARQGGTDEQFF. CDR3 bases: TGTGCCAGCAGTGCAAGACAGGGGGGAACAGATGAGCAGTTCTTC. This chain joins TRBV2 and TRBJ2-1, with TRBD1 identical over 9 bases. Germline V gene lookup returns CDR1 SNHLY and CDR2 FYNNEI. V trimming: 4 bases; J trimming: 8 bases; junction bases outside the gene matches: 9. The CDR3 contains 15 residues.

V gene TRBV10-2 combines with J gene TRBJ1-1; TRBD1 is a possible D gene (6 bases). Germline values: CDR1 WSHSY, CDR2 SAAADI. The CDR3 is 14 amino acids. V shed 2 bases and J shed 4 bases, with 11 bases lying between them. CDR3 loop: CASSEVGHLTEAFF. DNA of the CDR3: TGCGCCAGCAGTGAGGTGGGACATCTCACTGAAGCTTTCTTT.

V is TRBV7-9 and J is TRBJ1-3; the D is unclear. The CDR3 extends over 14 amino acids. The V gene lost 1 base and the J gene lost 4 bases, with 8 bases spanning the gap. Germline CDR1 reads SEHNR; CDR2 reads FQNEAQ (reference sequence). Written as DNA, the CDR3 is TGTGCCAGCAGCTTAGGTGGTCGGGGAAACACCATATATTTT. This sequence encodes CASSLGGRGNTIYF.

V is TRBV9 and J is TRBJ2-7, with 10 bases lining up with TRBD1. CDR3 length: 15 residues. V was clipped by 2 bases and J by 1 base; unmatched bases: 3. Germline values: CDR1 SGDLS, CDR2 YYNGEE. CDR3 residues: CASSVGTGASYEQYF. Written as DNA, the CDR3 is TGTGCCAGCAGCGTCGGGACAGGGGCTTCCTACGAGCAGTACTTC.

This clone is a singleton in its sample. This chain joins TRBV7-8 and TRBJ1-3; D is uncertain. Germline CDR1 reads SGHVS; CDR2 reads FQNEAQ. The V end was cut by 2 bases, the J end by 2 bases, with 7 bases between. This CDR3 spans 14 amino acids. CDR3 sequence (DNA): TGTGCCAGCAGCTTATTCGGGACTGGAAACACCATATATTTT. Translated: CASSLFGTGNTIYF. The full variable domain, in which reference TRBV7-8 and TRBJ1-3 provide the parts outside the CDR3, is GAGVSQSPRYKVAKRGQDVALRCDPISGHVSLFWYQQALGQGPEFLTYFQNEAQLDKSGLPSDRFFAERPEGSVSTLKIQRTQQEDSAVYLCASSLFGTGNTIYFGEGSWLTVV.

In this sample, this clone turned up once. The CDR3 region has the DNA TGTGCCAGCAGTAATTCCGGACAGGGCAAAAACATTCAGTACTTC. It translates to CASSNSGQGKNIQYF. This chain links TRBV7-8 with TRBJ2-4; 8 bases fit TRBD1. The CDR3 is 15 amino acids. The germline V gene encodes CDR1 SGHVS and CDR2 FQNEAQ. Trimming removed 6 bases from V and 3 bases from J; junction bases left unmatched: 7.

This clone was recorded only once. The V gene is TRBV7-8, the J gene TRBJ2-1; 9 bases align to TRBD2. Germline CDR1 and CDR2: SGHVS and FQNEAQ. This CDR3 region has 19 residues. V shed 3 bases, J shed 6 bases, and the junction held 18 bases outside the gene matches. CDR3 DNA sequence: TGTGCCAGCAGCTTCGGCATAGGGTACTCTAGCGGGGAATCCAATGAGCAGTTCTTC. Amino acid sequence: CASSFGIGYSSGESNEQFF.

This clone was picked up one time. The chain joins TRBV20-1 to TRBJ1-1; perhaps TRBD1 as D (5 bases). Germline CDR1 and CDR2: DFQATT and SNEGSKA (reference sequence). This CDR3 comprises 11 residues. Trimming shortened V by 4 bases and J by 11 bases, and 14 bases separated the two germline ends. Here the CDR3 DNA reads TGCAGTGCTAACCCGGGCCGGGGGGCTTTCTTT. Translating gives CSANPGRGAFF.

There are a few counts of this clone. V usage is TRBV19 and J usage is TRBJ2-5, with a weak D call TRBD2 (6 bases). With 4 bases removed from V and 2 bases from J, the gap between germline ends came to 11 bases. Germline V gene sequence: CDR1 LNHDA, CDR2 SQIVND (reference sequence). The CDR3 loop spans 14 amino acids. The CDR3 sequence: CASSTPGLQETQYF. CDR3 nucleotides: TGTGCCAGTAGTACCCCGGGACTTCAAGAGACCCAGTACTTC.

The V gene is TRBV5-4, the J gene TRBJ1-6; D remains unclear. V gave up 0 bases and J gave up 8 bases, with 12 bases separating them. This CDR3 has 15 residues. Germline CDR1 and CDR2: SGHNT and YYREEE (reference sequence). The CDR3 DNA reads TGTGCCAGCAGCTTGGATGAGGGTCGGCATTCACCCCTCCACTTT. This gives the protein CASSLDEGRHSPLHF.

The gene calls are TRBV3-1 (or the pseudogene TRBV3-2) and TRBJ1-3; 7 bases fit TRBD1. V was pared by 1 base and J by 0 bases, with 6 bases of the junction left unmatched. The germline CDR1 and CDR2 sequences are LGHDT and YNNKEL (reference sequence). The CDR3 contains 17 residues. The CDR3 spells CASSQGGTESSGNTIYF. CDR3 DNA sequence: TGTGCCAGCAGCCAAGGCGGGACAGAGAGCTCTGGAAACACCATATATTTT.

The J gene is TRBJ2-1, the V gene TRBV4-3, with D maybe TRBD1 (6 bases). Trimming shortened V by 1 base and J by 3 bases, and 13 bases separated the two germline ends. The germline gives CDR1 LGHNA, CDR2 YSLEER. There are 16 residues in the CDR3. The CDR3 is CASSQVRQASYNEQFF. DNA of the CDR3: TGCGCCAGCAGCCAAGTCCGACAGGCGAGCTACAATGAGCAGTTCTTC.

Comments on this clone: The sample holds other DNA sequences that translate to the same CDR3. The rearrangement joins TRBV5-1 to TRBJ1-5; perhaps TRBD1 as D (5 bases). The germline V gene has CDR1 SGHRS and CDR2 YFSETQ. The CDR3 totals 14 residues. The V end lost 0 bases, the J end lost 2 bases, and 6 bases lay between the germline ends. The CDR3 loop is CASSLEGGNQPQHF. Here the CDR3 DNA reads TGCGCCAGCAGCTTGGAAGGGGGCAATCAGCCCCAGCATTTT.

V and J are TRBV6-5 and TRBJ1-3; unclear D gene. The CDR3 is made up of 11 amino acids. Looked up from germline, CDR1 is MNHEY and CDR2 is SVGAGI. Deletions cut 6 bases from V and 4 bases from J, with 4 bases between. The CDR3 reads CASSKGNTIYF. CDR3 bases: TGTGCCAGCAGCAAAGGAAACACCATATATTTT.

This chain uses TRBV19 with TRBJ2-1; D is uncertain. This CDR3 is built from 15 residues. V lost 3 bases, J lost 0 bases, and 9 bases lay in between. Germline V CDR1 and CDR2: LNHDA, SQIVND (reference sequence). Here the CDR3 DNA reads TGTGCCAGTAGTATCGGAGCCGGCTCCTACAATGAGCAGTTCTTC. Protein sequence: CASSIGAGSYNEQFF.

This chain connects TRBV12-3 or TRBV12-4 to TRBJ1-2; TRBD1 agrees at 9 bases. The V segment lost 10 bases and the J segment 4 bases; nucleotides outside the gene matches: 7. This CDR3 is 13 amino acids long. This CDR3 reads CATPTGGGYGYTF. The CDR3 DNA is TGTGCCACCCCTACAGGGGGCGGCTATGGCTACACCTTC.

This clone was seen a few times. The V gene is TRBV19, the J gene TRBJ1-1; 12 positions match TRBD1. V trimming: 8 bases; J trimming: 5 bases; junction bases outside the gene matches: 12. The CDR3 extends over 16 amino acids. CDR1 and CDR2 from the germline V gene are LNHDA and SQIVND (reference sequence). CDR3 nucleotides: TGTGCCAGTGGTCCCGGGACAGGGGGCGTTGGGACTGAAGCTTTCTTT. Encoded protein: CASGPGTGGVGTEAFF.